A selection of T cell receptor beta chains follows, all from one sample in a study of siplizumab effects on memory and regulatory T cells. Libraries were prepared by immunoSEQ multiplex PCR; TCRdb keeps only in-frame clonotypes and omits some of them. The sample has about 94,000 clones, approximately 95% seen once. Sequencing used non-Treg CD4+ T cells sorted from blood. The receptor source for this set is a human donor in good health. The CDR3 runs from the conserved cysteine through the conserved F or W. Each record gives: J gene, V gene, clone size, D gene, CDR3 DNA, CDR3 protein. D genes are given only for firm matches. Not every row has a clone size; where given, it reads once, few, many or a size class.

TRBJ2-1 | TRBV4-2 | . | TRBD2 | TGTGCCAGCAGCCAAGTGTGGCGGGGGGGCAGAAATGAGCAGTTCTTC | CASSQVWRGGRNEQFF
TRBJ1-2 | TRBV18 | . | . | TGTGCCAGCTCACCCTCCCTCACAGGGATCTACTATGGCTACACCTTC | CASSPSLTGIYYGYTF
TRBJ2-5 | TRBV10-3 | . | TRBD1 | TGTGCCATCAGGAGGGACAGGATTGACCAAGAGACCCAGTACTTC | CAIRRDRIDQETQYF
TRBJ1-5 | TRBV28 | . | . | TGTGCCAGCCGGAGGGAAGGCAATCAGCCCCAGCATTTT | CASRREGNQPQHF
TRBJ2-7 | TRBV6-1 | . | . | TGTGCCAGCAGCCTCCTCCCGAAGGGCTACGAGCAGTACTTC | CASSLLPKGYEQYF
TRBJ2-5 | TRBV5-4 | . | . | TGTGCCAGCAGCTTGCACGCAGAGACCCAGTACTTC | CASSLHAETQYF
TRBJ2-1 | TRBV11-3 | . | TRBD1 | TGTGCCAGCAGCCCAGGGGGCAATGAGCAGTTCTTC | CASSPGGNEQFF
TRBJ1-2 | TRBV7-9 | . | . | TGTGCCAGCAGCCCAAGTTTAGAGGTAGAGGGCTACACCTTC | CASSPSLEVEGYTF
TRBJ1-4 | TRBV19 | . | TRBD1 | TGTGCCAGTACGGAAACTCGACAGGGTGAAAAACTGTTTTTT | CASTETRQGEKLFF
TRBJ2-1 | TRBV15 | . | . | TGTGCCACCAGCAGGCCGGGTGGTGAGCAGTTCTTC | CATSRPGGEQFF
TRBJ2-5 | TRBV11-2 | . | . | TGTGCCAGCAGCTGGGGTCGTCAAGAGACCCAGTACTTC | CASSWGRQETQYF
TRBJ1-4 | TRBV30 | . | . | TGTGCCTGGAGTGAGGGGGGGTTCGGCGAAAAACTGTTTTTT | CAWSEGGFGEKLFF
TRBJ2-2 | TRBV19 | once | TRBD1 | TGTGCCAGTAGTATCGGGACAGCCAACACCGGGGAGCTGTTTTTT | CASSIGTANTGELFF
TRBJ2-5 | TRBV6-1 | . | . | TGTGCCAGCAGTCAAGGAGGGGGGGGGACAGAGACCCAGTACTTC | CASSQGGGGTETQYF
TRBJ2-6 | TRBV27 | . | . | TGTGCCAGCAGTTTTGGAGGGGGTACGACTGGGGCCAACGTCCTGACTTTC | CASSFGGGTTGANVLTF
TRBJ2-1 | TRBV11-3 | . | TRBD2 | TGTGCCAGCAGCTTAGCCCTAGCGGGGGGGCCGGGTGAGCAGTTCTTC | CASSLALAGGPGEQFF
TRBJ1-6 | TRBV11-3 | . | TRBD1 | TGTGCCAGCAGTACAGGGGTTGAGAATTCACCCCTCCACTTT | CASSTGVENSPLHF
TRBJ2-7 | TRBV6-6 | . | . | TGTGCCAGCAGTTACTCTAGGGTTAACGAGCAGTACTTC | CASSYSRVNEQYF
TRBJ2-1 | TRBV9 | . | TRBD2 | TGTGCCAGCAGCGTTCGGGACTACAACAATGAGCAGTTCTTC | CASSVRDYNNEQFF
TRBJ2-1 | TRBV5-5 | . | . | TGTGCCAGCAGCTTGGCAAGGGACAATGAGCAGTTCTTC | CASSLARDNEQFF
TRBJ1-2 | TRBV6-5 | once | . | TGTGCCAGCAAAAAAGGCGGGGAGGTCGGCTACACCTTC | CASKKGGEVGYTF
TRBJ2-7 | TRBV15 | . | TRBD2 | TGTGCCACCAGCAGGGGAGGGCGGGACTACGAGCAGTACTTC | CATSRGGRDYEQYF
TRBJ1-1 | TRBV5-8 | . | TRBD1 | TGTGCCAGCAGTCGTCACAGGGGGACGAACACTGAAGCTTTCTTT | CASSRHRGTNTEAFF
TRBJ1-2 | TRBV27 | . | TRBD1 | TGTGCCAGCAGTTTTACAGGGGTGAGCTCTGGCTACACCTTC | CASSFTGVSSGYTF
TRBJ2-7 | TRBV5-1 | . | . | TGCGCCAGCAGCTTCTTGGGACGCTTTTACGAGCAGTACTTC | CASSFLGRFYEQYF
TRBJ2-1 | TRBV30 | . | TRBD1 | TGTGCCTGGACCAGGTGGGACAGGGTTGGGCCCAATGAGCAGTTCTTC | CAWTRWDRVGPNEQFF
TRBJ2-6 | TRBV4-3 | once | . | TGCGCCAGCAGCCGTGGGGGTTCTGGGGCCAACGTCCTGACTTTC | CASSRGGSGANVLTF
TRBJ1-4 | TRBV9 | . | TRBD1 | TGTGCCAGCAGCGTAGATCAGGGGGCTAATGAAAAACTGTTTTTT | CASSVDQGANEKLFF
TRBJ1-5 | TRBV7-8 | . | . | TGTGCCAGCAGCTTAATAGGAGGAGGGGATCAGCCCCAGCATTTT | CASSLIGGGDQPQHF
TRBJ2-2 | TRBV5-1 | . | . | TGCGCCAGCAGCTTGGCCTTGAACACCGGGGAGCTGTTTTTT | CASSLALNTGELFF
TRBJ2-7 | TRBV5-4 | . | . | TGTGCCAGCACCCCGGACCCGACACAGGGCGAGCAGTACTTC | CASTPDPTQGEQYF
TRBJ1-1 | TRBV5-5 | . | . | TGTGCCAGCAGCTTGGATAACGTGGGGGTTGTAGCTTTCTTT | CASSLDNVGVVAFF
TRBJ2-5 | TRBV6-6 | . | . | TGTGCCAGCTTGAGGCAGGGAGAGACCCAGTACTTC | CASLRQGETQYF
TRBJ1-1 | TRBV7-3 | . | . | TGTGCCAGCAGCTTAGAAAGTTTTGGGGAGGCTTTCTTT | CASSLESFGEAFF
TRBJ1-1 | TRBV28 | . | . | TGTGCCAGCAGTTTCAGCCGGTCGCCAAACACTGAAGCTTTCTTT | CASSFSRSPNTEAFF
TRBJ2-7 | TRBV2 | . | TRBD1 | TGTGCCGGGTTATCGCGGGACAGGCTCTCCTACGAGCAGTACTTC | CAGLSRDRLSYEQYF
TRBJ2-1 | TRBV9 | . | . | TGTGCCAGCAGCGTAGGATGGGGCTCGGAGAATGAGCAGTTCTTC | CASSVGWGSENEQFF
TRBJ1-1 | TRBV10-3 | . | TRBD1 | TGTGCCTCAGGGACAGGGATGAACACTGAAGCTTTCTTT | CASGTGMNTEAFF
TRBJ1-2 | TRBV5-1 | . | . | TGCGCCAGCAGCTTGGAACGACGGGGGCTAGACTATGGCTACACCTTC | CASSLERRGLDYGYTF
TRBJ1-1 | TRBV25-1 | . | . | TGTGCCAGCTCTTGGTCGGGGAACACTGAAGCTTTCTTT | CASSWSGNTEAFF
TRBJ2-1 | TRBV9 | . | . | TGTGCCAGCAGCGGTAGCGGTAGCTCCTACAATGAGCAGTTCTTC | CASSGSGSSYNEQFF
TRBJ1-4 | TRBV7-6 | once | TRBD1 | TGTGCCAGCAGCCAACTGGGGGGACAGCAAAATGAAAAACTGTTTTTT | CASSQLGGQQNEKLFF
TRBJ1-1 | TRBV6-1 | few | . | TGTGCCAGCAGCAGGGTCAACACTGAAGCTTTCTTT | CASSRVNTEAFF
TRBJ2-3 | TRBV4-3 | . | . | TGCGCCAGCAGTCCGACAGGGCGGGGGGATACGCAGTATTTT | CASSPTGRGDTQYF